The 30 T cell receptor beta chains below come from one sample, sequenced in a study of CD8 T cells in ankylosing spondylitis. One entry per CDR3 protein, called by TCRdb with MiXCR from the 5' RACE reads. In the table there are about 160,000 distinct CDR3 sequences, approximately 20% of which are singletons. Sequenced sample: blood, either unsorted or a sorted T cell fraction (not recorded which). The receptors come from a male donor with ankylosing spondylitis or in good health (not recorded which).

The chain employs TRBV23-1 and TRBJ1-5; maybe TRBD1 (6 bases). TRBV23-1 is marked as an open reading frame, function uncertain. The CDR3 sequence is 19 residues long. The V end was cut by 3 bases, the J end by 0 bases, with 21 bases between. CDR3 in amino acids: CASSQARDTPNYSNQPQHF. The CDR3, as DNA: TGCGCCAGCAGTCAGGCCCGGGACACCCCAAACTATAGCAATCAGCCCCAGCATTTT.

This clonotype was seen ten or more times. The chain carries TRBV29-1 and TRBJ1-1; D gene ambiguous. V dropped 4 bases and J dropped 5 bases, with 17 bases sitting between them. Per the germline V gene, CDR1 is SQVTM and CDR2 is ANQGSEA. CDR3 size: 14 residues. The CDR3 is CSVVWREALTEAFF. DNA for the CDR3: TGCAGCGTTGTGTGGAGAGAGGCCCTGACTGAAGCTTTCTTT.

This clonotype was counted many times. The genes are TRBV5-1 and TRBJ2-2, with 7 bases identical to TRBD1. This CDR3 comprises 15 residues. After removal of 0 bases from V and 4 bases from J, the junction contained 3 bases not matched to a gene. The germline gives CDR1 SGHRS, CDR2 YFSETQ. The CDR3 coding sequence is TGCGCCAGCAGCTTGGAGGGACAGACCACCGGGGAGCTGTTTTTT. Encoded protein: CASSLEGQTTGELFF. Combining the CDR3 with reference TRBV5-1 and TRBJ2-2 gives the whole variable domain KAGVTQTPRYLIKTRGQQVTLSCSPISGHRSVSWYQQTPGQGLQFLFEYFSETQRNKGNFPGRFSGRQFSNSRSEMNVSTLELGDSALYLCASSLEGQTTGELFFGEGSRLTVL.

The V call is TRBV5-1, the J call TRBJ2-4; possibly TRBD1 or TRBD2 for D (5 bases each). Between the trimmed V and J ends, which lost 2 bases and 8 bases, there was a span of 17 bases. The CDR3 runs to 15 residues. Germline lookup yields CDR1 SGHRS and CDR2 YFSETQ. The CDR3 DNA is TGCGCCAGCAGCTTATCCGGGACCGACGGGGACATTCAGTACTTC. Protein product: CASSLSGTDGDIQYF.

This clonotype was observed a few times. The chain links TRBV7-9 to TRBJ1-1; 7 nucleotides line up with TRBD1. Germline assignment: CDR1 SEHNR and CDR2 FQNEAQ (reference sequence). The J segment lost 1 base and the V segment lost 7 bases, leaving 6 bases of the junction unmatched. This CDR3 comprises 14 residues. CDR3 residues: CASTLGGANTEAFF. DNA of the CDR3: TGTGCCAGCACCCTAGGGGGCGCGAACACTGAAGCTTTCTTT.

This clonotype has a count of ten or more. The CDR3 coding sequence is TGCGCCAGCAGCTTGACATTTTCCCGAGTTGAGACCCAGTACTTC. It yields the protein CASSLTFSRVETQYF. This chain connects TRBV5-1 to TRBJ2-5; D remains ambiguous. CDR1 SGHRS and CDR2 YFSETQ come from the germline V gene. The V gene lost 1 base and the J gene lost 5 bases, with 15 bases spanning the gap. The CDR3 loop spans 15 amino acids.

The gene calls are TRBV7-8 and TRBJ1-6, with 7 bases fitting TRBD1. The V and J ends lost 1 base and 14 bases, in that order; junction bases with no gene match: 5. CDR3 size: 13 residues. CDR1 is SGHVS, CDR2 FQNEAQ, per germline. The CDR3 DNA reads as TGTGCCAGCAGCTTAGGGGACAGAAGTACCCTCCACTTT. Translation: CASSLGDRSTLHF.

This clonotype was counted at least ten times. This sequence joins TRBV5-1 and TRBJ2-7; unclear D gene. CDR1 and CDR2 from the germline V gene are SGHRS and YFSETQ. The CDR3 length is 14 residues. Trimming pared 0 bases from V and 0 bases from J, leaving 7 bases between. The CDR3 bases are TGCGCCAGCAGCTTGGGACTTTCCTCCTACGAGCAGTACTTC. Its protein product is CASSLGLSSYEQYF.

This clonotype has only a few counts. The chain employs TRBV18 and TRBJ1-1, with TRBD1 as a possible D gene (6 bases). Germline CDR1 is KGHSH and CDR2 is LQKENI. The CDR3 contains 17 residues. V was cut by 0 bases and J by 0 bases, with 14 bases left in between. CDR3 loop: CASSPPMGGAMNTEAFF. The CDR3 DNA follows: TGTGCCAGCTCACCACCGATGGGGGGGGCGATGAACACTGAAGCTTTCTTT.

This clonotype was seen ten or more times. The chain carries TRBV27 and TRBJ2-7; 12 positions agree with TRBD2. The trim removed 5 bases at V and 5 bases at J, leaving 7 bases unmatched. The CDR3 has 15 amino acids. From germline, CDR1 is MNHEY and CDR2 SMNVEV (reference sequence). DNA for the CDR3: TGTGCCAGCAGTCCTCGACTAGCGGGAGAGGACGAGCAGTACTTC. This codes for CASSPRLAGEDEQYF.

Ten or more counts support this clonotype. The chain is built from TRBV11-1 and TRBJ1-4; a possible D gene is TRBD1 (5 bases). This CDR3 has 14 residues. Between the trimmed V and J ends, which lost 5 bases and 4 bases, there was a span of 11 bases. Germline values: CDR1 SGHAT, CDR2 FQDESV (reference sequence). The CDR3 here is CASSLGPHNEKLFF. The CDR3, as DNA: TGTGCCAGCAGCCTGGGACCGCATAATGAAAAACTGTTTTTT.

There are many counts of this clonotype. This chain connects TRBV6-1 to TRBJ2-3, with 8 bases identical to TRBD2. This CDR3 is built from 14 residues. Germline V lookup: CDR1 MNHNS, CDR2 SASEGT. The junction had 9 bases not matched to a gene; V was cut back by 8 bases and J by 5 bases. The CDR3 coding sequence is TGTGCCAGCCGAAGCGGGAGCGAGGTAGATACGCAGTATTTT. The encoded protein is CASRSGSEVDTQYF.

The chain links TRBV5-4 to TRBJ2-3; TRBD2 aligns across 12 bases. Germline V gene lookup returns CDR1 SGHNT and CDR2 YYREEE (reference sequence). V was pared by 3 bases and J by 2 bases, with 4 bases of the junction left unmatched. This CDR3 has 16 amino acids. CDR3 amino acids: CASSSSGRAPTDTQYF. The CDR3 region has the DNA TGTGCCAGCAGCTCTAGCGGGAGGGCCCCCACAGATACGCAGTATTTT.

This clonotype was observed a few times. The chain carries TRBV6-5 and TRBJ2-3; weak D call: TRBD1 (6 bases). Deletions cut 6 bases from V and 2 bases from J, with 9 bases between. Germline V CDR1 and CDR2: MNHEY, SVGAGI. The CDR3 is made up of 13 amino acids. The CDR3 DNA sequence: TGTGCCAGCAGCCGGACAGTCACAGATACGCAGTATTTT. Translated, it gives CASSRTVTDTQYF.

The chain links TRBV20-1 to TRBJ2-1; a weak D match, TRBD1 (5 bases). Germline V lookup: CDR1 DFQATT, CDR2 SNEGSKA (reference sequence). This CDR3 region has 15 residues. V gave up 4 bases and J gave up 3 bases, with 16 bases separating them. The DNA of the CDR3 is TGCAGTGCTATACAGACGGACACGTTCTACAATGAGCAGTTCTTC. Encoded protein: CSAIQTDTFYNEQFF.

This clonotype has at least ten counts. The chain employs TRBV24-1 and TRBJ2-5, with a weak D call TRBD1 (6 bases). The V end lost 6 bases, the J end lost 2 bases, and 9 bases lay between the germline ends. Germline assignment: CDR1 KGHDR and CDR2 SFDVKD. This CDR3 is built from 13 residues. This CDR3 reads CATSPGQQETQYF. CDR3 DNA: TGTGCCACCAGTCCTGGACAGCAAGAGACCCAGTACTTC.

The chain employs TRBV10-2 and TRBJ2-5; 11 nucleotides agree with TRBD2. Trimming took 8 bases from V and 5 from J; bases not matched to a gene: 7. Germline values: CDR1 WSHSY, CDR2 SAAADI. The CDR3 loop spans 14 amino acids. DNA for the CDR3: TGCGCCAGCCGAATACTAGCGGGAGACGAGACCCAGTACTTC. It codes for CASRILAGDETQYF.

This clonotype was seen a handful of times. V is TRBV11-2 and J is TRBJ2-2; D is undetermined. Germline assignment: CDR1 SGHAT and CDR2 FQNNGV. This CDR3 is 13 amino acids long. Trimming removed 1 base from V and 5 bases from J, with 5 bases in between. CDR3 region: CASSLAATGELFF. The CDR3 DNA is TGTGCCAGCAGCTTAGCTGCGACCGGGGAGCTGTTTTTT.

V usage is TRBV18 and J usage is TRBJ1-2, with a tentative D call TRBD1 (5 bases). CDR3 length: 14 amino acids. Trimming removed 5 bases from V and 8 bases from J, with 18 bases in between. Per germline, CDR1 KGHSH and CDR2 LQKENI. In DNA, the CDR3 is TGTGCCAGCTCAGTCGTCTCGGGGCAGGACGGCTACACCTTC. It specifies CASSVVSGQDGYTF.

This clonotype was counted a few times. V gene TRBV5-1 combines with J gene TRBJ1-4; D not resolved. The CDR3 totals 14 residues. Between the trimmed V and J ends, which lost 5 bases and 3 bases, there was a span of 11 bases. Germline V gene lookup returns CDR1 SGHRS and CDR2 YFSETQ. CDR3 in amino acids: CASSPVGPNEKLFF. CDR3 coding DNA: TGCGCCAGCAGTCCCGTTGGACCTAATGAAAAACTGTTTTTT.

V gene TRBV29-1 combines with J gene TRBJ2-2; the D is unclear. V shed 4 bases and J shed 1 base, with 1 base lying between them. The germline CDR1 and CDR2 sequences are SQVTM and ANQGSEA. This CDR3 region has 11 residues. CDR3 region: CSVGNTGELFF. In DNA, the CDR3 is TGCAGCGTTGGGAACACCGGGGAGCTGTTTTTT.

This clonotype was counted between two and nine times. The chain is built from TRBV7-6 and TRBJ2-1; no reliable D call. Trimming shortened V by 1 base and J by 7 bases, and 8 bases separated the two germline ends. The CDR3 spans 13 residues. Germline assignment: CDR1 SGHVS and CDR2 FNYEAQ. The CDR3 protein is CASSLGRVNEQFF. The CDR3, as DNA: TGTGCCAGCAGCTTAGGTCGGGTTAATGAGCAGTTCTTC.

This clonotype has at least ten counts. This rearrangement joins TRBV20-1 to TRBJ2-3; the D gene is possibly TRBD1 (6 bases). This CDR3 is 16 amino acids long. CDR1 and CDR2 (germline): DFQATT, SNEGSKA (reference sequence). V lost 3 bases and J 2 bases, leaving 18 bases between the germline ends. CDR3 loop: CSASRGTPLNTDTQYF. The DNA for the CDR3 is TGCAGTGCTAGCCGAGGGACACCTTTAAACACAGATACGCAGTATTTT.

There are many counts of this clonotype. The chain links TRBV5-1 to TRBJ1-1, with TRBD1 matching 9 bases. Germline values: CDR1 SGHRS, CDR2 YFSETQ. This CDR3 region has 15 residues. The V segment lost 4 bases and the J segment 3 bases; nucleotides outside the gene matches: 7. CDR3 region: CASSGTGRSDTEAFF. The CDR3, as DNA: TGCGCCAGCAGCGGGACAGGGAGATCGGACACTGAAGCTTTCTTT.

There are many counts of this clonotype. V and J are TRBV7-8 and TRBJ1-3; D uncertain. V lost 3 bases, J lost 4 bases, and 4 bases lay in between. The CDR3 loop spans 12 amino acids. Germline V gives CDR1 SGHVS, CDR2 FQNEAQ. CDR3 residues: CASSLLGNTIYF. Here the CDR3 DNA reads TGTGCCAGCAGCTTGCTCGGAAACACCATATATTTT.

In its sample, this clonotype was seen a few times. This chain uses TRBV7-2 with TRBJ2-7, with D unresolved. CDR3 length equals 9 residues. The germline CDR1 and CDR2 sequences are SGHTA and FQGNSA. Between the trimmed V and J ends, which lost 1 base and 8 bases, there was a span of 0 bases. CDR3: CASSLEQYF. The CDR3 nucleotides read TGTGCCAGCAGCTTAGAGCAGTACTTC.

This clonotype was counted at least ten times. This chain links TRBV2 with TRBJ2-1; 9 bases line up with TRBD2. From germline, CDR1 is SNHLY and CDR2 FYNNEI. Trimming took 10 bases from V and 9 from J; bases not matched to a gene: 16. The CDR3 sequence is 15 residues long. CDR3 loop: CATRVDTAGGGEQFF. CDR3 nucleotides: TGTGCCACCCGAGTCGATACAGCGGGAGGAGGTGAGCAGTTCTTC.

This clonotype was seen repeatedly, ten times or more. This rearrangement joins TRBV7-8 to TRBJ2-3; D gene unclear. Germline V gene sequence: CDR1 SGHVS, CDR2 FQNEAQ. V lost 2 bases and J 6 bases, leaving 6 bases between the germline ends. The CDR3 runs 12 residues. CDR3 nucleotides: TGTGCCAGCAGCTTATCTGGGGATACGCAGTATTTT. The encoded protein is CASSLSGDTQYF. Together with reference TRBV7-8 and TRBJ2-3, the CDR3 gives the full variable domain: GAGVSQSPRYKVAKRGQDVALRCDPISGHVSLFWYQQALGQGPEFLTYFQNEAQLDKSGLPSDRFFAERPEGSVSTLKIQRTQQEDSAVYLCASSLSGDTQYFGPGTRLTVL.

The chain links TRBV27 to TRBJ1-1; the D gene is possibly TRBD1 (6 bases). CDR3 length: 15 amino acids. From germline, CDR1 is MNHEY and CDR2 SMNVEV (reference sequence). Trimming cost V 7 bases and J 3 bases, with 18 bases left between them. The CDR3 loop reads CASNLNRVKDTEAFF. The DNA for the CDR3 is TGTGCCAGCAACTTAAACAGGGTTAAGGACACTGAAGCTTTCTTT.

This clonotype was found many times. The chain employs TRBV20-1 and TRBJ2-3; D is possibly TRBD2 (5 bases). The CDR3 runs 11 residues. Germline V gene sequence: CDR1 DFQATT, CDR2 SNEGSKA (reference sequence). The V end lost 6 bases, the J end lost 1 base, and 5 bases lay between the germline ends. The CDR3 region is CSAAGTDTQYF. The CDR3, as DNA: TGCAGTGCAGCGGGCACAGATACGCAGTATTTT.